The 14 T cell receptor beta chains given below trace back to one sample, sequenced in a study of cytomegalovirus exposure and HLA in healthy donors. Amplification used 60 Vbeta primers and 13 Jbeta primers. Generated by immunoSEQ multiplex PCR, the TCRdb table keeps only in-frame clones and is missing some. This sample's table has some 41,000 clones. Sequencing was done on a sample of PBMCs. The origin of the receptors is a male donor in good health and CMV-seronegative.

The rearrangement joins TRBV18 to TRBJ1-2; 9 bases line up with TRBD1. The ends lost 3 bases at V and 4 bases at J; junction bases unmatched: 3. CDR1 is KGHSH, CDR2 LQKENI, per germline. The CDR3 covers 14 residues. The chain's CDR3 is CASSPGTGRYGYTF. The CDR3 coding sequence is TGTGCCAGCTCACCTGGGACAGGGCGCTATGGCTACACCTTC.

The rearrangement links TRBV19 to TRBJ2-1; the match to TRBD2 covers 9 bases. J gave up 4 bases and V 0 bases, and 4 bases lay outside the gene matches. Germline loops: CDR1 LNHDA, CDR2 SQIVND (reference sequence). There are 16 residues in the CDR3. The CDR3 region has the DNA TGTGCCAGTAGTATAGAGGGCGGGGGGGCATACAATGAGCAGTTCTTC. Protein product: CASSIEGGGAYNEQFF.

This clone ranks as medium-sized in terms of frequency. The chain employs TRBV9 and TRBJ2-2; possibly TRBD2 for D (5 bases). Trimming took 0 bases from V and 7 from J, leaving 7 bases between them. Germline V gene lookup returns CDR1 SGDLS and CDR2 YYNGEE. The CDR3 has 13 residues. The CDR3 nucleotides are TGTGCCAGCAGCGTAGGGGCGGGCGGGGAGCTGTTTTTT. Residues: CASSVGAGGELFF.

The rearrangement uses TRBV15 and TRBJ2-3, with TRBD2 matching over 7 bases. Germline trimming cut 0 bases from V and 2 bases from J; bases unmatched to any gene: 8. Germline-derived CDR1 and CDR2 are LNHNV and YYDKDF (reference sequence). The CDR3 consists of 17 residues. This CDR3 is CATSRELAGSNTDTQYF. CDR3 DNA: TGTGCCACCAGCAGAGAATTAGCGGGTTCCAACACAGATACGCAGTATTTT.

The CDR3 region has the DNA TGTGCCATCAGTGAAACAGGGGGCGCGGGGACTGAAGCTTTCTTT. Its translation: CAISETGGAGTEAFF. V gene TRBV10-3 combines with J gene TRBJ1-1; 9 nucleotides line up with TRBD1. V gave up 3 bases and J gave up 5 bases; unmatched junction bases: 7. The CDR3 covers 15 residues. Germline loops: CDR1 ENHRY, CDR2 SYGVKD.

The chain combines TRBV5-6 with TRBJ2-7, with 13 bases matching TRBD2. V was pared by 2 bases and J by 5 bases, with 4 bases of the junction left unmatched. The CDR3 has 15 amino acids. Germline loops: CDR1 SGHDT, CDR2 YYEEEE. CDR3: CASSFGLAGENEQYF. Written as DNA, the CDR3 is TGTGCCAGCAGCTTCGGACTAGCGGGGGAAAACGAGCAGTACTTC.

CDR3 sequence reads: CASYIGQGISLGYGYTF. The CDR3 nucleotides read TGTGCCAGCTATATCGGACAGGGGATCTCTCTAGGCTATGGCTACACCTTC. The chain is built from TRBV2 and TRBJ1-2; TRBD1 matches at 9 bases. The CDR3 is 17 amino acids. Germline CDR1 and CDR2: SNHLY and FYNNEI. V shed 8 bases and J 4 bases; nucleotides not matched to a gene: 17.

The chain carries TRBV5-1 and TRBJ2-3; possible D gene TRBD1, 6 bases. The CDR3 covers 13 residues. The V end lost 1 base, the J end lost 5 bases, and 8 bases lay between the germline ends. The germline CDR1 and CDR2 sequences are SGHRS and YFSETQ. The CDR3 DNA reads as TGCGCCAGCAGCTTGTGGGGGCAAGATACGCAGTATTTT. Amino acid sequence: CASSLWGQDTQYF.

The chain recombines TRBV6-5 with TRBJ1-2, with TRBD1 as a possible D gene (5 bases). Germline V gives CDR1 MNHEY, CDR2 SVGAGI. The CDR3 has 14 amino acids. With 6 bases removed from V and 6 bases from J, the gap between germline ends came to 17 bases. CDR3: CASRAGGGSHGYTF. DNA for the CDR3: TGTGCCAGCAGGGCTGGGGGAGGGAGCCATGGCTACACCTTC.

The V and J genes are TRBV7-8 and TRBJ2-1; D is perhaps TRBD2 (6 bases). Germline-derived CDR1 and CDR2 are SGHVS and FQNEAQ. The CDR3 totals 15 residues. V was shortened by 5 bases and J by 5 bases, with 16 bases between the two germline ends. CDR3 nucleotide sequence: TGTGCCAGCAGCCCCCGGAGGGGCGGGAACAATGAGCAGTTCTTC. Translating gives CASSPRRGGNNEQFF.

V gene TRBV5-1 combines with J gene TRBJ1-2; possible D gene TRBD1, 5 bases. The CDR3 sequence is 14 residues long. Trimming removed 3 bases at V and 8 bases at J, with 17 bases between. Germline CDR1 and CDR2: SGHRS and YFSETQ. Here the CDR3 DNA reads TGCGCCAGCAGCTATGGGGGGGTTGTGGAAGGCTACACCTTC. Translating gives CASSYGGVVEGYTF.

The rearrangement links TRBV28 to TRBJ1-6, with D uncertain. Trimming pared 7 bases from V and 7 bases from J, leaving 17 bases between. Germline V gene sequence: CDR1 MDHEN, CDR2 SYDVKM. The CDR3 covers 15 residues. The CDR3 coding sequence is TGTGCCAGCAAAGCCCCCGAAAGCAGGAATTCACCCCTCCACTTT. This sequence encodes CASKAPESRNSPLHF.

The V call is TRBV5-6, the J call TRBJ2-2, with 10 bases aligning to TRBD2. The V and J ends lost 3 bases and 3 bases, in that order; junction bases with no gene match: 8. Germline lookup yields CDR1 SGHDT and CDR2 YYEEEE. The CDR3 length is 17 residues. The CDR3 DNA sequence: TGTGCCAGCAGCTCCAGCGGGGGGGCTATCGACACCGGGGAGCTGTTTTTT. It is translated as CASSSSGGAIDTGELFF. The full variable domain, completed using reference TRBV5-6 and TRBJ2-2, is DAGVTQSPTHLIKTRGQQVTLRCSPKSGHDTVSWYQQALGQGPQFIFQYYEEEERQRGNFPDRFSGHQFPNYSSELNVNALLLGDSALYLCASSSSGGAIDTGELFFGEGSRLTVL.

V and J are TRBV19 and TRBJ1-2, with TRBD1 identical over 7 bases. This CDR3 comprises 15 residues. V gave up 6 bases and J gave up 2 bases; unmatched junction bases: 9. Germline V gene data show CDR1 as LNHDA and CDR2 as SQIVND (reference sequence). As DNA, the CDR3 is TGTGCCAGTAGGTCCCTCGAACAGGGGAACTATGGCTACACCTTC. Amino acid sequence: CASRSLEQGNYGYTF.